This T cell receptor beta chain is drawn from a study of OX40 agonist ivuxolimab in advanced cancers. With regard to the full study: The costimulatory receptor OX40 (CD134) was targeted by ivuxolimab, a fully human IgG2 agonistic monoclonal antibody. In the dose-escalation cohort, 82.7% of patients were male, and the mean age was around 60 years, with a range of roughly 20 to 79. Peripheral TCRbeta sequencing aimed to test whether ivuxolimab altered TCR sequence diversity and caused clonal T-cell expansion. Intravenous ivuxolimab was administered to patients every 2 weeks at six dose levels: 0.01, 0.1, 0.3, 1.5, 3 and 10 mg/kg. The paper describes the monotherapy dose-escalation part (N ≈ 52 patients) of the phase I trial of ivuxolimab. Prior anti-PD-1, anti-PD-L1 or anti-CTLA-4 therapy was permitted, and less than 45% of dose-escalation patients had received checkpoint inhibitors. Of the 50 or so patients in dose escalation, some 20 had hepatocellular carcinoma, some 15 had melanoma, 9 had renal cell carcinoma and 9 had head and neck cancer. Partial responses occurred in three dose-escalation patients: two with cutaneous melanoma and one with hepatocellular carcinoma.

Here is what the overall study found, with its caveats: Which antigens the clonally expanded peripheral T cells were specific for was not determined. Low levels of normalized T-cell clonal expansion were also seen in some patients who did not respond. On average, CD8+ T cells showed more expanded clones than CD4+ T cells after ivuxolimab. In the 0.1-3.0 mg/kg groups, partial responders were among the patients with the lowest normalized peripheral clonal expansion, particularly in CD8+ T cells. At doses of 0.1 to 3.0 mg/kg, clonal expansion of both CD4+ and CD8+ blood T cells was observed from baseline to week 6.

A remark on this clone: What this receptor recognizes is not known. No base qualities exist here, and no much larger clone lies one base off it.

Genomic DNA was extracted from sorted cells for sequencing of the TCRbeta CDR3 region. The immunoSEQ Assay was used to sequence the TCRbeta CDR3 regions. The immuneACCESS repertoire file appears here via TCRdb, limited to in-frame rearrangements. These files lack a portion of the clones; in checked studies, under half of the deficit traces to unresolved V genes, and the cause of the others is not known. Recorded for this sample are roughly 18,000 clones; around 80% of them occurred a single time. The biggest ten clones account for under 2.5% of the sample. The trial excluded patients who had a history of autoimmune disease or who were on systemic immunosuppression. Peripheral blood for TCR sequencing was collected from all dose cohorts at baseline, on cycle 4 day 1, and on cycle 7 day 1. Samples were obtained from an open-label, multicenter, first-in-human phase I dose-escalation trial of ivuxolimab. Adults with locally advanced or metastatic melanoma, renal cell, hepatocellular, or head and neck squamous cell carcinoma were enrolled in the trial. CD4+ and CD8+ T cells were sorted separately from peripheral blood before TCR sequencing.

The CDR3 numbers 17 residues from cysteine through phenylalanine. Of the read, only the CDR3 DNA is kept; its 51 bases are in frame from base 1. The germline V gene yields MDHEN for CDR1 and SYDVKM for CDR2. V is cut back by 3 bases and J by 8 bases, with 14 bases in the junction unmatched. The starting material was CD4+ or CD8+ T cells sorted from blood, obtained in a trial of the OX40 agonist ivuxolimab. The chain joins TRBV28 to TRBJ2-4, and 9 bases in between align with TRBD1. This TCR was recovered from an adult with an advanced solid tumor such as melanoma, head and neck, liver or kidney cancer. The CDR3 region reads CASSLAGTGLRKHIQYF. The sequenced DNA is TGTGCCAGCAGTTTGGCCGGGACAGGGCTTCGGAAGCACATTCAGTACTTC.